This paragraph reports one T cell receptor (beta chain). V was shortened by 1 base and J by 3 bases, with 10 bases between the two germline ends. Germline CDR1 is SEHNR and CDR2 is FQNEAQ (reference sequence). This CDR3 has 14 amino acids. The data derive from a study of T cell changes during pregnancy in multiple sclerosis. Sequencing was performed with immunoSEQ multiplex PCR; in TCRdb, only in-frame clones are kept and a portion is missing. Seen here are about 52,000 clones, roughly 92% observed once, and the top ten hold roughly 0.25%. The rearrangement links TRBV7-9 to TRBJ2-7, with a weak D call TRBD2 (5 bases). The sequenced sample was CD4+ T cells from peripheral blood mononuclear cells, obtained in the third trimester of pregnancy. The origin of this receptor is a female donor with multiple sclerosis, enrolled in a pregnancy study. This CDR3 is CASSLDPGIYEQYF. DNA of the CDR3: TGTGCCAGCAGCTTAGACCCCGGGATCTACGAGCAGTACTTC.